A selection of T cell receptor beta chains follows, all from one sample in a study of blood T cell repertoires in COVID-19. Libraries were prepared by immunoSEQ multiplex PCR; TCRdb keeps only in-frame clonotypes and omits some of them. The table has roughly 43,000 clones, approximately 90% seen once. The sequenced sample was peripheral blood. The receptor source for this set is a man aged 60-69 years with active COVID-19. The conserved cysteine and the conserved F or W are not part of the CDR3 here.

CDR3 length: 17; J gene: TRBJ2-2; V gene: TRBV11-2; CDR3 protein: ASRLLVRRESGDTGELF
CDR3 length: 13; J gene: TRBJ2-1; V gene: TRBV6-5; CDR3 protein: ASSYDGTAYNEQF
CDR3 length: 13; J gene: TRBJ2-7; V gene: TRBV28; CDR3 protein: ASSSGTGFSYEQY
CDR3 length: 13; J gene: TRBJ2-7; V gene: TRBV11-2; CDR3 protein: ASRPKAGGPHEQY
CDR3 length: 13; J gene: TRBJ2-2; V gene: TRBV6-5; CDR3 protein: ASSRAPRDTGELF
CDR3 length: 8; J gene: TRBJ2-7; V gene: TRBV20-1; CDR3 protein: SAKVSEQY
CDR3 length: 12; J gene: TRBJ1-5; V gene: TRBV27; CDR3 protein: ASSPRGGNQPQH
CDR3 length: 9; J gene: TRBJ2-1; V gene: TRBV5-6; CDR3 protein: ASSAVNEQF
CDR3 length: 13; J gene: TRBJ2-7; V gene: TRBV3-1/TRBV3-2; CDR3 protein: ASSQGGTERYEQY
CDR3 length: 11; J gene: TRBJ2-7; V gene: TRBV13; CDR3 protein: ASSLPSEGEQY
CDR3 length: 12; J gene: TRBJ2-7; V gene: TRBV6-5; CDR3 protein: ASSYRTRSYEQY
CDR3 length: 11; J gene: TRBJ2-7; V gene: TRBV30; CDR3 protein: AWSKQVRYEQY
CDR3 length: 14; J gene: TRBJ2-3; V gene: TRBV5-6; CDR3 protein: ASSQLAGVSTDTQY
CDR3 length: 12; J gene: TRBJ1-3; V gene: TRBV3-1/TRBV3-2; CDR3 protein: ASSQVRVGNTIY
CDR3 length: 15; J gene: TRBJ2-3; V gene: TRBV24-1; CDR3 protein: ATSDRRTGKGSDTQY